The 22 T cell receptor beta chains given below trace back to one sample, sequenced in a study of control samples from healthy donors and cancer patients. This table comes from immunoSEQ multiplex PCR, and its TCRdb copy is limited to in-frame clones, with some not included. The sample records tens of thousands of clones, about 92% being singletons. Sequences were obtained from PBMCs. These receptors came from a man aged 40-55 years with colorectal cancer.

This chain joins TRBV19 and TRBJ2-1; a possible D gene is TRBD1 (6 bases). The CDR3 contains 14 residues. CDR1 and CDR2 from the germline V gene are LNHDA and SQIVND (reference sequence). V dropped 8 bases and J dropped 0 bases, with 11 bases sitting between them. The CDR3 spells CASATGDSYNEQFF. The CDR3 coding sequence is TGTGCCAGTGCGACAGGAGACTCCTACAATGAGCAGTTCTTC.

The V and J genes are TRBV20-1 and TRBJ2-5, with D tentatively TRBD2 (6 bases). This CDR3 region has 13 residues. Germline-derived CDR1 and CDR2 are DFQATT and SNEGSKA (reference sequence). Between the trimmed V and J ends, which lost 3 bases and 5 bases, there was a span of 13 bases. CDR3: CSASEGLRETQYF. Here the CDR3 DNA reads TGCAGTGCTAGTGAGGGACTTAGGGAGACCCAGTACTTC.

The CDR3 DNA reads TGCGCCAGCAGCCAAGATGCGGGTGACGGCGAGACCCAGTACTTC. Protein sequence: CASSQDAGDGETQYF. The chain joins TRBV4-1 to TRBJ2-5; D is perhaps TRBD2 (5 bases). CDR1 and CDR2 from the germline V gene are MGHRA and YSYEKL. This CDR3 region has 15 residues. V was trimmed by 0 bases and J by 5 bases, leaving 13 bases between them.

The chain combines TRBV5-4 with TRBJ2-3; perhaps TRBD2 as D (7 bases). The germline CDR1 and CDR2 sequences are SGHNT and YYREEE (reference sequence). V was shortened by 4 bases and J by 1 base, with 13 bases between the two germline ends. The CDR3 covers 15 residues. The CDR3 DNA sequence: TGTGCCAGCAGCCAAGGCGGGGGCGGCACAGATACGCAGTATTTT. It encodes CASSQGGGGTDTQYF.

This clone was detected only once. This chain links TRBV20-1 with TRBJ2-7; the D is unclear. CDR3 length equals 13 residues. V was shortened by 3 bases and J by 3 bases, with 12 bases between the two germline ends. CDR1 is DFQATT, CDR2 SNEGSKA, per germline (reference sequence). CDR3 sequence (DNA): TGCAGTGCTAGTCCCGTCGGCTACTACGAGCAGTACTTC. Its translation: CSASPVGYYEQYF.

CDR3 DNA sequence: TGTGCCAGCTCACTGATCGGGACACAGGGTACCTACGAGCAGTACTTC. This codes for CASSLIGTQGTYEQYF. This chain joins TRBV18 and TRBJ2-7; possibly TRBD1 for D (6 bases). CDR1 and CDR2 (germline): KGHSH, LQKENI. The CDR3 extends over 16 amino acids. V lost 4 bases to trimming and J lost 2 bases, with 18 bases between them.

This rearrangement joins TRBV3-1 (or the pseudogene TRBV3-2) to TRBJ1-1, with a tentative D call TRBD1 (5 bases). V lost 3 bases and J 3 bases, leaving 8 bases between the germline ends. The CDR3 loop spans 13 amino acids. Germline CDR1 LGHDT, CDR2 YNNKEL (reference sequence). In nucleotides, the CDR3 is TGTGCCAGCAGCCAGGGGCCCTACACTGAAGCTTTCTTT. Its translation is CASSQGPYTEAFF.

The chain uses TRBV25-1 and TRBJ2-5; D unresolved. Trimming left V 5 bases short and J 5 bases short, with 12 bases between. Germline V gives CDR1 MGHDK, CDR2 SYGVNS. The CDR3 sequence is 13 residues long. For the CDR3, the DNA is TGTGCCAGCAGTCCACAGAAAGGCGAGACCCAGTACTTC. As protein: CASSPQKGETQYF.

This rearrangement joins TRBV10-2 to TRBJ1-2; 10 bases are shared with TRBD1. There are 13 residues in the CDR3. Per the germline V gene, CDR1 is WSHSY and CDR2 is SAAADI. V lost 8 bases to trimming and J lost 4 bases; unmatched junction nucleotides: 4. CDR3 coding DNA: TGCGCCAGCGGAGGGACAGGGGTCTATGGCTACACCTTC. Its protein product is CASGGTGVYGYTF.

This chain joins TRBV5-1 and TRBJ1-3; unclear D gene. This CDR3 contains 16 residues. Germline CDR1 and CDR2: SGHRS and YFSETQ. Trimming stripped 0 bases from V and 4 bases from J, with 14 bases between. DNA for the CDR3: TGCGCCAGCAGCTTGGAAGTCAGCGGATGGGGAAACACCATATATTTT. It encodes CASSLEVSGWGNTIYF.

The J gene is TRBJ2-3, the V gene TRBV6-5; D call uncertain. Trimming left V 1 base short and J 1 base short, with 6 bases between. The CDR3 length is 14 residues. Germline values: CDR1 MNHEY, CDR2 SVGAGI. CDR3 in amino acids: CASSYLAGTDTQYF. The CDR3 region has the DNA TGTGCCAGCAGTTACTTGGCAGGCACAGATACGCAGTATTTT.

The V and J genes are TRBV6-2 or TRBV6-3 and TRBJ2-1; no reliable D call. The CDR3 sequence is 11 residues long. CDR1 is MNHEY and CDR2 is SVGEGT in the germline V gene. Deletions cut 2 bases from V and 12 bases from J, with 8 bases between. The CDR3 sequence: CASSYGQLQFF. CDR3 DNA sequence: TGTGCCAGCAGTTACGGGCAGTTGCAGTTCTTC.

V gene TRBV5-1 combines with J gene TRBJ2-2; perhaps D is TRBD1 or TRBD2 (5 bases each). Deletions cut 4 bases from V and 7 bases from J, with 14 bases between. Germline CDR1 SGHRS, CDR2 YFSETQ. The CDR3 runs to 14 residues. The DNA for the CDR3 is TGCGCCAGCAGCGGGACCCCTACGGTCGGGGAGCTGTTTTTT. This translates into CASSGTPTVGELFF.

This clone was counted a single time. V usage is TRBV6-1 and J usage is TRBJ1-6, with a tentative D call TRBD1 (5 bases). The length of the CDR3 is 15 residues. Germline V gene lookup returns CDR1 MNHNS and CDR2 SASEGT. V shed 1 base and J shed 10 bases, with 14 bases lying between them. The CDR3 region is CASSEEGRGRSPLHF. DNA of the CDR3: TGTGCCAGCAGTGAAGAGGGAAGGGGACGGTCACCCCTCCACTTT.

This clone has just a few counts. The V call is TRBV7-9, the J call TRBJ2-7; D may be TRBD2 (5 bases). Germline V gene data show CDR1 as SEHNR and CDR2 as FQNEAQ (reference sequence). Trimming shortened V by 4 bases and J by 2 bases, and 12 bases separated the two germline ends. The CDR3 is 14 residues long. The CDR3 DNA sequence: TGTGCCAGCAGCTCGACTGGAGGTCCCTACGAGCAGTACTTC. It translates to CASSSTGGPYEQYF.

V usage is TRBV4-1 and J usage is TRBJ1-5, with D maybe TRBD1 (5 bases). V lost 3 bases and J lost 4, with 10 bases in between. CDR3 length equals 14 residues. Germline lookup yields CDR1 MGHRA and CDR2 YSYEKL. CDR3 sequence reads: CASSHFQGNQPQHF. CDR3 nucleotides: TGCGCCAGCAGCCATTTTCAGGGTAATCAGCCCCAGCATTTT.

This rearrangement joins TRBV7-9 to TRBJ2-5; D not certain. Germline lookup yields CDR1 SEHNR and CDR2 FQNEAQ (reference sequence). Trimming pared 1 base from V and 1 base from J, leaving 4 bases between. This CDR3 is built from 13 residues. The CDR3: CASSLVVQETQYF. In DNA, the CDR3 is TGTGCCAGCAGCTTAGTTGTCCAAGAGACCCAGTACTTC.

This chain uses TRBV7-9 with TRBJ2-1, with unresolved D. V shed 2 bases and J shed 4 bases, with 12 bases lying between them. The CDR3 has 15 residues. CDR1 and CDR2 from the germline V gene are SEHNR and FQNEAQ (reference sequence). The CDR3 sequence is CASSLPAPQYNEQFF. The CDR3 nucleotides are TGTGCCAGCAGCTTACCCGCTCCGCAGTACAATGAGCAGTTCTTC.

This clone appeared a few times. The CDR3 coding sequence is TGTGCCAGCAGCTCCCAGGGCCATCAGCCCCAGCATTTT. It encodes CASSSQGHQPQHF. J is TRBJ1-5 and V is TRBV7-2; possible D gene TRBD1, 5 bases. Germline CDR1 is SGHTA and CDR2 is FQGNSA. The CDR3 runs 13 residues. Trimming took 4 bases from V and 5 from J, leaving 9 bases between them.

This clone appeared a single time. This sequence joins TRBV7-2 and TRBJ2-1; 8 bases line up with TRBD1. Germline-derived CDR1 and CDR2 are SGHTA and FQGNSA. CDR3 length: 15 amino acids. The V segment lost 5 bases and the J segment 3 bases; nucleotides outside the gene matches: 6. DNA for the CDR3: TGTGCCAGCAGCCCCCCTGACAGGGGCTACAATGAGCAGTTCTTC. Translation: CASSPPDRGYNEQFF.

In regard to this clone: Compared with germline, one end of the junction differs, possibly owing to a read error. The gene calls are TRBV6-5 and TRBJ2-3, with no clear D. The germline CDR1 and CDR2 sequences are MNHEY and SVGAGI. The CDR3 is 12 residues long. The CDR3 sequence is CTSSSTTDTQYF. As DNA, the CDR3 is TGTACCAGCAGTTCCACAACGGATACGCAGTATTTT.

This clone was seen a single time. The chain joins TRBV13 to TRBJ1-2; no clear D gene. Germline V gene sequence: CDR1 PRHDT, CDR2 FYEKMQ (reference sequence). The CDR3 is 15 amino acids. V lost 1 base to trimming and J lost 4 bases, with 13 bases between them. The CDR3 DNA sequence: TGTGCCAGCAGCTTAGCGAGGCTCGCCGTCTATGGCTACACCTTC. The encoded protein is CASSLARLAVYGYTF.